This T cell receptor beta chain was recorded in a study of CD8+CD57+ T cells in acquired aplastic anemia (dated by TCRdb to the late 2010s). With regard to the full study: Extracted DNA from sorted CD4+ and CD8+ cells averaged around 3.3 ug, ranging from roughly 0.2 to 30 ug. CD8+CD57+ expansion was defined as a frequency above the mean frequency observed in healthy subjects.

Profiling of TCR beta VDJ combinations and CDR3 sequences used genomic DNA as the template. An Illumina HiSeq 2000 was the platform used for TCR repertoire sequencing. As for the authors' bioinformatics: TRBV/TRBJ rearrangement plots, CDR3 size and DJ length profiles, and Simpson's diversity index were used to evaluate the repertoires. The most abundant DNA sequence in the deep sequencing data was defined as the immunodominant clone. CDR3 amino acid sequences were checked for sharing across subjects and were also compared against the VDJdb database and published repertoires. TCRdb ran its own pipeline on the public reads, namely fastp trimming at Q25 and MiXCR clone calling, and kept in-frame beta chains. Rows with one shared CDR3 protein collapse into an entry with the most common genes and DNA. TCRdb's processing, not the authors' own work, is the source of the V and J calls. This sample lists around 430,000 distinct CDR3 sequences; approximately 33% were detected once. The ten largest account for 0.7% to 1% of the sample.

Study-level results and caveats: Around 28 CD8+ CDR3 sequences were found to be shared between patients and controls, but these sequences appeared to be highly expressed in patients and within the immunodominant clones of the patients. Patients and healthy controls showed no significant difference in CD8+ Simpson's diversity (P=0.060).

The patients picked for sequencing were ones in whom flow cytometry had shown an expansion of CD8+CD57+ cells. All patients had severe acquired aplastic anemia diagnosed by International Study of Aplastic Anemia and Agranulocytosis and Camitta criteria. No patient had received any therapy when blood was sampled. In the study, sorted CD4+ and CD8+ blood T cells from patients with severe aplastic anemia and from healthy subjects underwent deep sequencing of TCR repertoires. In the USA, patient enrollment took place under clinicaltrials.gov protocols 00001620, 01623167, 00001397, 00071045, 00081523 and 00961064. Ficoll-Paque density gradient centrifugation was used to isolate peripheral blood mononuclear cells. CD4+ and CD8+ T cells were sorted by FACS or magnetic beads before DNA extraction. As concerns this clonotype: Its antigen remains undetermined. Base qualities are not at hand, and no much larger clone is one base apart.

Taken from the germline V gene, the CDR1 and CDR2 loops are WSHSY and SAAADI. The CDR3, cysteine through phenylalanine, is 15 amino acids long. The read is trimmed to its CDR3 DNA, 45 bases read in frame from base 1. After removal of 3 bases from V and 6 bases from J, the junction retains 3 bases not matched to a gene. The source material was sorted CD4+, CD8+, or CD8+CD57+ T cells (not recorded which) from PBMCs. The chain was built from TRBV10-2 and TRBJ1-6; the junction holds 9 bases that match TRBD1. The sequence came from a human donor with aplastic anemia. The DNA sequence is given as TGCGCCAGCAGTGACCGGGACAGGGCTAATTCACCCCTCCACTTT. Its translation is CASSDRDRANSPLHF.